Below, one T cell receptor (beta chain) is given with its context. No antigen is known for it. No much larger clone exists at a distance of one base, and base qualities are not known. The donors were healthy, HIV-negative adults with no recently reported acute infections or vaccinations. Only Caucasian adults living in Nashville, Tennessee, USA were represented among the donors. CD4+ T cells were enriched by magnetic negative selection; naive cells were then positively selected on CD45RA, and the negative fraction formed the memory subset. Blood was obtained by leukapheresis, after which PBMCs were separated by Ficoll-Histopaque density gradient centrifugation and cryopreserved in liquid nitrogen vapor phase. Analytical flow cytometry was used to check the purity and quantity of each magnetically sorted T cell population. Genomic DNA was isolated from every sorted fraction and measured by UV absorbance on a Nanodrop 2000c.

The sample originates from a study of shared clonotypes between healthy human individuals (TCRdb year 2020). In terms of the full investigation: Two women and a few men aged 18 to 49 years were included in the cohort. To increase sequencing depth and limit assay-specific biases, different laboratories used diverse techniques to prepare libraries and sequence TCR repertoires. Blood TCR repertoires of roughly five healthy adults were deeply sequenced to estimate repertoire size and the extent of clonotype sharing between individuals. Between about 0.8 and 9 billion PBMCs per donor were obtained by leukapheresis. For each donor, CD4 naive and CD4 memory were each given three plates, CD8 naive was given two plates, and CD8 memory was given one plate.

Using the deep immunoSEQ assay, TCR CDR3 regions were amplified from genomic DNA by multiplex PCR. Genomic DNA extracted from each cell subset was distributed evenly over all wells of several immunoSEQ 96-well plates, and each plate served as one replicate. Each replicate PCR for sorted subsets received about 200 ng genomic DNA, equal to around 32,000 T cell genomes. The purified libraries were quantified using a Qubit 3.0 fluorometer, sized with a Bioanalyzer 2100, and then quantified again using the KAPA Library Quantification kit. A separate single-read 150-cycle Illumina NextSeq 550 flow cell was used to sequence each immunoSEQ 96-well plate. In the authors' own workflow: Because the immunoSEQ output held only junctional sequences and lacked quality scores, the filtering could not match the filtering applied to full-length reads. To assign V/J genes and CDR3, sequences were annotated using PyIR, a Python wrapper for IgBLAST v1.9, with IMGT germline references. Reads with weak V/J assignments (E-value above 1e-6), missing CDR3, stop codons, out-of-frame junctions, or ambiguous translated residues were removed. V3J clonotypes were defined as sequences sharing the same inferred V gene, J gene, and CDR3 amino acid sequence. The percentage overlap between two repertoires was calculated by dividing the number of shared unique clonotypes by the size of the smaller repertoire. Three approaches were used to assess repertoire richness: RTK rarefaction, the Chao1 estimator, and Recon v2.1 estimates of unobserved clonotypes. OLGA was used to compute generation probabilities for all TCRbeta clonotypes that the gDNA method yielded from a handful of donors. TCRdb carries this immuneACCESS record with in-frame sequences only. Its versions omit some clonotypes, under half of them owing to an unresolved V gene in the studies checked, with the rest unexplained. V and J calls and clone size follow that table, whereas D and trimming were derived from the DNA. The sample table records roughly 1,000,000 clones; approximately 80% of these occur just once. The top ten hold roughly 0.55% of the sample.

On the study overall, not on this receptor specifically: Naive subsets generally had larger estimated clonotype richness than memory subsets. Sampling was restricted to blood, and TCR repertoires in tissue are likely to differ from TCR repertoires in blood. Pairwise subsampling indicated that sequencing depth was expected to affect the degree of clonotype sharing among donors. The small number of donors limited the genetic and exposure-history diversity represented. Across a few donors, about 4.5% of naive CD4, roughly 3.3% of naive CD8, 2.3% of memory CD4, and approximately 0.42% of memory CD8 clonotypes were shared. Compared with non-shared clonotypes, the clonotypes found in all four sorted-subset donors had higher generation probabilities. Incomplete sequencing was indicated by rarefaction of sorted-subset datasets, despite the large sequencing depth.

Clipping removes 4 bases from V and 4 bases from J, with 12 as the unmatched junction base count. From the cysteine up to the phenylalanine, the CDR3 has a length of 16 residues. Here the CDR3 DNA is all that survives: 48 bases in frame from base 1. For CDR1 and CDR2, the germline V gene lists SGDLS and YYNGEE. The specimen was memory CD4+ T cells from PBMCs. Taken with the paper, the label for cell subset or site translates to: CD45RA-negative fraction. The receptor's source is a young man in good health. Some clones in this sample may be carry-over from other donors' samples. This chain joins TRBV9 to TRBJ2-7; 9 junctional bases match TRBD1. At the DNA level, the sequence is TGTGCCAGCAGCTTCGGAGGGGGGACAGGGACTTACGAGCAGTACTTC. This encodes CASSFGGGTGTYEQYF.